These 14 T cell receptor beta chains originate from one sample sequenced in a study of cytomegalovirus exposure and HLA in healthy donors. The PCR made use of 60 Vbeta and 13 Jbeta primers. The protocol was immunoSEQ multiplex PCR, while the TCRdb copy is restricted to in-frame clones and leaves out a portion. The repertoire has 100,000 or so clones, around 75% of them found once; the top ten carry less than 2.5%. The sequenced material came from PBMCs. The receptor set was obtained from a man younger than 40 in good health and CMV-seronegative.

CDR3 loop: CASSFYAGSSYEQYF. CDR3 in DNA: TGTGCCAGCAGCTTTTACGCGGGTTCTAGTTACGAGCAGTACTTC. The V and J genes are TRBV7-8 and TRBJ2-7; D possibly corresponds to TRBD2 (5 bases). Per germline, CDR1 SGHVS and CDR2 FQNEAQ. The CDR3 is 15 amino acids. Trimming cost V 3 bases and J 4 bases, with 16 bases left between them.

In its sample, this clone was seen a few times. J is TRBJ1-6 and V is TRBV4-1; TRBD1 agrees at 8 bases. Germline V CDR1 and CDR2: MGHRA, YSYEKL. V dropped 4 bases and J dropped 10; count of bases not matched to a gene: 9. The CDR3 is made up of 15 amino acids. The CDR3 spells CASSLGQGFKSPLHF. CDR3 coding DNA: TGCGCCAGCAGCCTTGGACAGGGTTTCAAATCACCCCTCCACTTT.

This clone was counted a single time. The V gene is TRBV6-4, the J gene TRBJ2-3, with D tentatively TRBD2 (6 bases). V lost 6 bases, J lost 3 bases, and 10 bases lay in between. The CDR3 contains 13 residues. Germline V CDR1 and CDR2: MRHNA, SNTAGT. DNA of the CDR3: TGTGCCAGCAGAGCCGGGAGAACAGATACGCAGTATTTT. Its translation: CASRAGRTDTQYF.

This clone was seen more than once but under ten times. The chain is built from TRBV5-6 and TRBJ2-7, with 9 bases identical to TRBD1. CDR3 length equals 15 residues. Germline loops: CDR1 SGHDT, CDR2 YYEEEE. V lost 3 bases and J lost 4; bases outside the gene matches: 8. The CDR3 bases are TGTGCCAGCAGCTCCACCGGGACAGGGAAATACGAGCAGTACTTC. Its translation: CASSSTGTGKYEQYF.

The DNA for the CDR3 is TGTGCCAGCAGCCAAGTGGGACTAGCGGGAGGGTCCTACAATGAGCAGTTCTTC. As protein: CASSQVGLAGGSYNEQFF. The rearrangement uses TRBV4-2 and TRBJ2-1; 16 bases are shared with TRBD2. The J segment lost 1 base and the V segment lost 1 base, leaving 1 base of the junction unmatched. The CDR3 extends over 18 amino acids. Germline V gene sequence: CDR1 LGHNA, CDR2 YNFKEQ.

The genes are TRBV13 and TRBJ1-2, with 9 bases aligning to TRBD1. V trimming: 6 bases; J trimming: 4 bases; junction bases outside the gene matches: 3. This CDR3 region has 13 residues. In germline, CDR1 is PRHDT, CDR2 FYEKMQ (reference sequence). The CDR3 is CASSQTGGYGYTF. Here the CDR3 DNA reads TGTGCCAGCAGTCAGACAGGGGGCTATGGCTACACCTTC.

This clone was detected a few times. The CDR3, as DNA: TGTGCCAGCAGAGACCGGGACAGCTCCTACGAGCAGTACTTC. This translates into CASRDRDSSYEQYF. The chain is built from TRBV6-5 and TRBJ2-7, with 7 bases that match TRBD1. V lost 6 bases to trimming and J lost 0 bases; unmatched junction nucleotides: 5. The CDR3 loop spans 14 amino acids. Germline assignment: CDR1 MNHEY and CDR2 SVGAGI.

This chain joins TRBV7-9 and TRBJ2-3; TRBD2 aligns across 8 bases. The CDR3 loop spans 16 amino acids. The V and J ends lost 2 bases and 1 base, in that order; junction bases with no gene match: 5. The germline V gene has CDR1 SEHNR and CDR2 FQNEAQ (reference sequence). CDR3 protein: CASSLSRGGGTDTQYF. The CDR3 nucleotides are TGTGCCAGCAGCTTAAGTCGGGGGGGCGGCACAGATACGCAGTATTTT.

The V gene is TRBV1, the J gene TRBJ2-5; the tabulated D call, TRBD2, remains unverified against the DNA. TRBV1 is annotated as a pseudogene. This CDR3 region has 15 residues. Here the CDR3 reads CTSIPSGLKTETQYF. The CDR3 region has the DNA TGCACCAGCATCCCCTCGGGACTGAAAACGGAGACCCAGTACTTC.

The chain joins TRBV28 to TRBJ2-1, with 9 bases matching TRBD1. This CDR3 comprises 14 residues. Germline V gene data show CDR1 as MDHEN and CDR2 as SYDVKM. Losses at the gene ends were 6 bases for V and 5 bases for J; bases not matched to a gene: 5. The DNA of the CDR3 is TGTGCCAGCAGACCCGGGACAGGGCACAATGAGCAGTTCTTC. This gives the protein CASRPGTGHNEQFF.

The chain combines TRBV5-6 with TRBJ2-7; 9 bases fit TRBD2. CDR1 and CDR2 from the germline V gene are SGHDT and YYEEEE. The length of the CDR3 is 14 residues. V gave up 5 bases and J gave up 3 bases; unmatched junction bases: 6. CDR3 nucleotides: TGTGCCAGCAGGCTAGCGGGGATTGACTACGAGCAGTACTTC. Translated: CASRLAGIDYEQYF.

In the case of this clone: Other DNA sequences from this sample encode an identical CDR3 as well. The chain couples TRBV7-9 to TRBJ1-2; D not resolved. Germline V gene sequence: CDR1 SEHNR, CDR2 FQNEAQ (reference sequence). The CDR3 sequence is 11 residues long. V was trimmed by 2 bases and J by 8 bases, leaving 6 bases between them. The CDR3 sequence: CASSLSGGYTF. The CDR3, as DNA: TGTGCCAGCAGCTTATCGGGGGGCTACACCTTC.

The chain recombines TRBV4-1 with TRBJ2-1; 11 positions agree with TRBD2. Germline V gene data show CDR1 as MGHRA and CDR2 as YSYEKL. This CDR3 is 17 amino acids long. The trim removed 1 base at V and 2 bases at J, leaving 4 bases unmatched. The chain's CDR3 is CASSQGMTSGTYNEQFF. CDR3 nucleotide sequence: TGCGCCAGCAGCCAAGGAATGACTAGCGGGACCTACAATGAGCAGTTCTTC.

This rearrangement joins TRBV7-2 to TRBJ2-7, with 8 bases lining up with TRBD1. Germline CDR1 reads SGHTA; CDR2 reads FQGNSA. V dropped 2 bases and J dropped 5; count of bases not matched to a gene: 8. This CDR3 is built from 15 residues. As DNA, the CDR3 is TGTGCCAGCAGCTTAATCGGGACAGGCCCTCACGAGCAGTACTTC. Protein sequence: CASSLIGTGPHEQYF.